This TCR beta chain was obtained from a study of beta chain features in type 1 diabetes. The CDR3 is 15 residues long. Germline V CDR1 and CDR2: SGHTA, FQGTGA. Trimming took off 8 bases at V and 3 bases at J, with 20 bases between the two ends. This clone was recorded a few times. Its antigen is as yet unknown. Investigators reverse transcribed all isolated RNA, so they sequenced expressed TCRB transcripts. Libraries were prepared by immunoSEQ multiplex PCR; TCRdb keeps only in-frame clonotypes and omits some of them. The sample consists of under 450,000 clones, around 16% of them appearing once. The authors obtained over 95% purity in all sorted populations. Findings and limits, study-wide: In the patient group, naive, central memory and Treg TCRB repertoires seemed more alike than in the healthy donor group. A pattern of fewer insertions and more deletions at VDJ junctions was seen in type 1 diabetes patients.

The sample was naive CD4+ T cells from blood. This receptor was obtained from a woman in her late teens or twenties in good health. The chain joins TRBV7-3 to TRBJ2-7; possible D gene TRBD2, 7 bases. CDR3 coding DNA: TGTGCCAGCGGACTTGGGGGGGCTGGACGCTACGAGCAGTACTTC. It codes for CASGLGGAGRYEQYF.